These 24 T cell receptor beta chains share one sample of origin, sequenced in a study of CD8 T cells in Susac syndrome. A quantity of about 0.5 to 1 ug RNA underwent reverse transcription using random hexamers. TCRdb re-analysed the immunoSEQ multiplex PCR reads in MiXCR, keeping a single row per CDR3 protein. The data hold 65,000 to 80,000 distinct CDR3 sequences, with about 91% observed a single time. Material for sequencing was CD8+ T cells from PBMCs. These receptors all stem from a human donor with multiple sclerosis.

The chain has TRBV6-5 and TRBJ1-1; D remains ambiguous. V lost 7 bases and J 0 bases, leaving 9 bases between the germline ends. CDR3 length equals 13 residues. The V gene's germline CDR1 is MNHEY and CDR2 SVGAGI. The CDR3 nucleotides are TGTGCCAGCACTCCCACCCTGAACACTGAAGCTTTCTTT. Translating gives CASTPTLNTEAFF.

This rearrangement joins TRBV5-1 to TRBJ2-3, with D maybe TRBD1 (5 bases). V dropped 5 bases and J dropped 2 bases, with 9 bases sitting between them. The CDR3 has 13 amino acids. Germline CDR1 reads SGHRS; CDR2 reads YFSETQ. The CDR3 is CASSWGYTDTQYF. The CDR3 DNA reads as TGCGCCAGCAGTTGGGGCTACACAGATACGCAGTATTTT.

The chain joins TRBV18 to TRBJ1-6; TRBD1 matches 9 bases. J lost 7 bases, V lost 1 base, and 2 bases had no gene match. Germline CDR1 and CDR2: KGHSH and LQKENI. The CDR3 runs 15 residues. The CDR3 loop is CASSPQDRGNSPLHF. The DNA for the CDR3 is TGTGCCAGCTCACCACAGGACAGGGGAAATTCACCCCTCCACTTT.

The CDR3 DNA is TGTGCCAGCAGTTGGAAGGACGGAGGCGGGGAGCTGTTTTTT. It specifies CASSWKDGGGELFF. The rearrangement joins TRBV12-3 or TRBV12-4 to TRBJ2-2, with D perhaps matching TRBD2 (5 bases). The V and J ends lost 4 bases and 7 bases respectively, with 13 bases between them. The CDR3 is 14 residues long.

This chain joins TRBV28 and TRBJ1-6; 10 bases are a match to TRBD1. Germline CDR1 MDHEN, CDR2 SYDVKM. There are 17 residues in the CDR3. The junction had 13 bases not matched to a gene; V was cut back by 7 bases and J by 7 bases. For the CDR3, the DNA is TGTGCCAGCACCAGTTCGGGACAGGGGTTGGGAAATTCACCCCTCCACTTT. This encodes CASTSSGQGLGNSPLHF.

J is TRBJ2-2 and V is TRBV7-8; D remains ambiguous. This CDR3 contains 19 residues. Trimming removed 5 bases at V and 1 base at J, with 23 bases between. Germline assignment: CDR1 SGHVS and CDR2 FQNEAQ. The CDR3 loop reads CASSAPRFVFEVNTGELFF. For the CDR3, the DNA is TGTGCCAGCAGCGCTCCCCGGTTTGTATTTGAGGTGAACACCGGGGAGCTGTTTTTT.

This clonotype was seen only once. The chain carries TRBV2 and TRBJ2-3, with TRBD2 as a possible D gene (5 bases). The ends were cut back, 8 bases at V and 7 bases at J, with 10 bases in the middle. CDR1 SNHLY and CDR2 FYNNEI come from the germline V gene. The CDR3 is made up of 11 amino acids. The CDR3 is CASYGEYTQYF. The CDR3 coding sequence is TGTGCCAGCTACGGGGAATATACGCAGTATTTT.

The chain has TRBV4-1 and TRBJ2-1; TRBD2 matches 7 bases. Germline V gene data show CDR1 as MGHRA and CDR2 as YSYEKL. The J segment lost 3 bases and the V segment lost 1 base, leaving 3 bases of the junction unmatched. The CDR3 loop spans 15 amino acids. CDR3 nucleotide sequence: TGCGCCAGCAGCCAAGTTCCTAGCGGCTACAATGAGCAGTTCTTC. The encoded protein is CASSQVPSGYNEQFF.

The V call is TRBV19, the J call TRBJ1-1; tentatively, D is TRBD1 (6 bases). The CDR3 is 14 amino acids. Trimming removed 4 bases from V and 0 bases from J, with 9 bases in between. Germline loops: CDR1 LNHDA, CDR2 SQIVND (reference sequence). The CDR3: CASSTGHLNTEAFF. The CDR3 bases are TGTGCCAGTAGTACGGGACACTTGAACACTGAAGCTTTCTTT.

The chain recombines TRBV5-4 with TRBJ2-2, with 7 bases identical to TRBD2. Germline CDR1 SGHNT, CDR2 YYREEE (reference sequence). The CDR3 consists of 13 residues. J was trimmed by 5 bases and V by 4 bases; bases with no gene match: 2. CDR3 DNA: TGTGCCAGCAGCCGGGGGGAAACCGGGGAGCTGTTTTTT. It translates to CASSRGETGELFF. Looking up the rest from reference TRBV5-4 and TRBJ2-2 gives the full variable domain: ETGVTQSPTHLIKTRGQQVTLRCSSQSGHNTVSWYQQALGQGPQFIFQYYREEENGRGNFPPRFSGLQFPNYSSELNVNALELDDSALYLCASSRGETGELFFGEGSRLTVL.

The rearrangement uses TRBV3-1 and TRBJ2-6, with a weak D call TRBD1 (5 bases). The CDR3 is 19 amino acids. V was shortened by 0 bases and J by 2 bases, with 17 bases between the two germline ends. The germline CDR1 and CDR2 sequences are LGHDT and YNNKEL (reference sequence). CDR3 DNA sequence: TGTGCCAGCAGCCAAGATGGAGTGGGCAGGGCGGCTGGGGCCAACGTCCTGACTTTC. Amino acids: CASSQDGVGRAAGANVLTF.

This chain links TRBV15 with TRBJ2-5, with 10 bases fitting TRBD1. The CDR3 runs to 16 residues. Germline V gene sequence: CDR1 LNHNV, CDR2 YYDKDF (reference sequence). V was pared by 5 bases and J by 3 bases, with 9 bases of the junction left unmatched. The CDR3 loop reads CATSPRTGGLEETQYF. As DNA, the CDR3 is TGTGCCACCAGCCCACGGACAGGGGGGTTGGAAGAGACCCAGTACTTC.

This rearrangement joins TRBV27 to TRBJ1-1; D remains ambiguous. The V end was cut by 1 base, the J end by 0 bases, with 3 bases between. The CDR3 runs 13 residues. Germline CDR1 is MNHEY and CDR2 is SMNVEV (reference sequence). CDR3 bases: TGTGCCAGCAGTTTATATATGAACACTGAAGCTTTCTTT. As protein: CASSLYMNTEAFF.

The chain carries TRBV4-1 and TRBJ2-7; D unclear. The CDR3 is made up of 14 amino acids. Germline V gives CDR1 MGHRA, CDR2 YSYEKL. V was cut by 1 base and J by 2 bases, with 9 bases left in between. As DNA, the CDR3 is TGCGCCAGCAGCCAAGTCCGACAACCCTACGAGCAGTACTTC. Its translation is CASSQVRQPYEQYF.

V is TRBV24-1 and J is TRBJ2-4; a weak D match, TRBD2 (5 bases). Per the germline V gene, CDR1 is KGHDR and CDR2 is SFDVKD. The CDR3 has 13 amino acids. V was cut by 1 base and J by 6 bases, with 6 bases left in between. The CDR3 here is CATSDFEGNIQYF. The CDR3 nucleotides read TGTGCCACCAGTGATTTTGAGGGAAACATTCAGTACTTC.

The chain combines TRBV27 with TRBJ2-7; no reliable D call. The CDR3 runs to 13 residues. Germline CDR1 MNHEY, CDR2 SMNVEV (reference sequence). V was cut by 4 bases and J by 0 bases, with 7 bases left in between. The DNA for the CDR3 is TGTGCCAGCAGTTCGTCAATCTCCTACGAGCAGTACTTC. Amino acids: CASSSSISYEQYF.

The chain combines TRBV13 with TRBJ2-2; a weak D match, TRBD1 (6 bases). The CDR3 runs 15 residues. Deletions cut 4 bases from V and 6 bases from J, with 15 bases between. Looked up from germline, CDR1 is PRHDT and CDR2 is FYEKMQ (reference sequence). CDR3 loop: CASSYTREGAGELFF. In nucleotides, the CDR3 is TGTGCCAGCAGCTATACGAGAGAGGGGGCCGGGGAGCTGTTTTTT.

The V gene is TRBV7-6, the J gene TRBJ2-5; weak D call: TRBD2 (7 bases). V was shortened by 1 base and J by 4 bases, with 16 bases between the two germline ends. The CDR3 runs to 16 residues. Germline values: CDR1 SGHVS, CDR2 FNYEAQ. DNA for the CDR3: TGTGCCAGCAGCTTAGTTTCTGCTAGGGGGGGAGAGACCCAGTACTTC. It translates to CASSLVSARGGETQYF.

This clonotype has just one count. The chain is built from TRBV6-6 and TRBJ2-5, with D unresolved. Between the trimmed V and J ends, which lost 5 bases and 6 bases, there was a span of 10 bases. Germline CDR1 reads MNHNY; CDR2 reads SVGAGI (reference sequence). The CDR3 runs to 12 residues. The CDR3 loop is CASSPRVQTQYF. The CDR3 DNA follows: TGTGCCAGCAGTCCAAGGGTACAGACCCAGTACTTC.

CDR3 DNA sequence: TGTGCCAGCAGCTTAGATTTCCGGAGCCCTTACAATGAGCAGTTCTTC. It codes for CASSLDFRSPYNEQFF. The V gene is TRBV11-2, the J gene TRBJ2-1; D is unclear. V was clipped by 0 bases and J by 4 bases, with 13 bases between them. There are 16 residues in the CDR3. Per the germline V gene, CDR1 is SGHAT and CDR2 is FQNNGV.

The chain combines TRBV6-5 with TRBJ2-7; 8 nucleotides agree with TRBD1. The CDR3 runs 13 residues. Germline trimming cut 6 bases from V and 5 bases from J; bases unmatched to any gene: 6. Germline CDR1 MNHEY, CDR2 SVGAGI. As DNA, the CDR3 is TGTGCCAGCAGCCCAGGGGGCTGGAACGAGCAGTACTTC. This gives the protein CASSPGGWNEQYF.

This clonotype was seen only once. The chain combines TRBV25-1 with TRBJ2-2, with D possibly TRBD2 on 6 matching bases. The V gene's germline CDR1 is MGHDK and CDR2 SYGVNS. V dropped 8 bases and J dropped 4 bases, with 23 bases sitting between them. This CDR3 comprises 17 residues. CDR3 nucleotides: TGTGCCAGCGAAAACGGTGGGGGAGGACGTAGCACCGGGGAGCTGTTTTTT. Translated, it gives CASENGGGGRSTGELFF.

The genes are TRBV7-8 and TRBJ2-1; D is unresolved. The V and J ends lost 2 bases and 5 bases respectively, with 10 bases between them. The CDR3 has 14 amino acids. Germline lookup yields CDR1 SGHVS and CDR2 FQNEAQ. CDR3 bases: TGTGCCAGCAGCTTATTATGGAAAAACAATGAGCAGTTCTTC. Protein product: CASSLLWKNNEQFF.

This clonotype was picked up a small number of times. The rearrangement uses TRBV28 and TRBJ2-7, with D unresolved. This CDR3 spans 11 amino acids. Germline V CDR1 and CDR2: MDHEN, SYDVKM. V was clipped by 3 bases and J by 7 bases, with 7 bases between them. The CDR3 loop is CASSLLGEQYF. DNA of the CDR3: TGTGCCAGCAGTTTGTTGGGGGAGCAGTACTTC.